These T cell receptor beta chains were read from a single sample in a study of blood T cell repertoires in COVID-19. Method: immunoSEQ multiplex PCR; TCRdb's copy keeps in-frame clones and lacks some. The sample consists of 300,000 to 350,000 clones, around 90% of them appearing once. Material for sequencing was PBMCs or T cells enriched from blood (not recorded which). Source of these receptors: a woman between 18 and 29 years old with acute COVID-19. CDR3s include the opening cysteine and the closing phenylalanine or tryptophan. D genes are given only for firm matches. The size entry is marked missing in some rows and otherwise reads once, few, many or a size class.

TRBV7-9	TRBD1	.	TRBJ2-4	TGTGCCAGCAGCTACCTGGGACAGGGCTTCTTAGCCAAAAACATTCAGTACTTC	CASSYLGQGFLAKNIQYF
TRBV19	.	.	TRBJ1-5	TGTGCCAGTAGTATGGGGGCGGGAGGTCAGCCCCAGCATTTT	CASSMGAGGQPQHF
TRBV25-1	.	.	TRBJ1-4	TGTGCCAGCGGAGAGCCAGGGGCTAATGAAAAACTGTTTTTT	CASGEPGANEKLFF
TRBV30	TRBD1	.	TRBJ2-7	TGTGCCTGGGGGACAGGGTCCTACGAGCAGTACTTC	CAWGTGSYEQYF
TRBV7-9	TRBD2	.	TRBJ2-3	TGTGCCAGCAGCTCCCGCAGCGGGAGGGGGACAGATACGCAGTATTTT	CASSSRSGRGTDTQYF
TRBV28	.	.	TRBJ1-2	TGTGCCAGCAGTTTGGGGGCAGGGCTCCTTAACTATGGCTACACCTTC	CASSLGAGLLNYGYTF
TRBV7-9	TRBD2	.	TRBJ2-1	TGTGCCAGCAGCCCGGGGACTAGCGGGAGAGGGGAGCAGTTCTTC	CASSPGTSGRGEQFF
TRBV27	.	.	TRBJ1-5	TGTGCCAGCAGAGGGCTACAGGGCAAGGGTCAGCCCCAGCATTTT	CASRGLQGKGQPQHF
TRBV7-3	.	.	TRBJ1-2	TGTGCCAGCAGCCTCACCTCCGGGTCTTACTATGGCTACACCTTC	CASSLTSGSYYGYTF
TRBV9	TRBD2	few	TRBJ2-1	TGTGCCAGCAGCCAGTCTAGCGGGAACTACAATGAGCAGTTCTTC	CASSQSSGNYNEQFF
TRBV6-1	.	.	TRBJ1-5	TGTGCCAGCAGTGAAGCGGCGGGGTTCGCACAGCCCCAGCATTTT	CASSEAAGFAQPQHF
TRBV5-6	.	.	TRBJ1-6	TGTGCCAGCAGCTTGGAGAGTTCACCCCTCCACTTT	CASSLESSPLHF
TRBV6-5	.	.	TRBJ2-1	TGTGCCAGCAGTTTGACGGGTCCCGCTTTGGATGAGCAGTTCTTC	CASSLTGPALDEQFF
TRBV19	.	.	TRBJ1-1	TGTGCCAGTAGTATTCACGGGGACACTGAAGCTTTCTTT	CASSIHGDTEAFF
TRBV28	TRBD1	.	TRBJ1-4	TGTGCCAGCAGTTTAGGCGGACAGGGTGAAAAACTGTTTTTT	CASSLGGQGEKLFF
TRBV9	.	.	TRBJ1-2	TGTGCCAGCAGCGTAGATAACAGCCCCAGCTATGGCTACACCTTC	CASSVDNSPSYGYTF
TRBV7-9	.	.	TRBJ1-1	TGTGCCACGAACGGACAGATGAACACTGAAGCTTTCTTT	CATNGQMNTEAFF
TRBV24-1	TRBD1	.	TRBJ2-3	TGTGCCACCAGTGATTCCCACGGGACAGGGGTCACAGATACGCAGTATTTT	CATSDSHGTGVTDTQYF
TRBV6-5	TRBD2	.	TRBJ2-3	TGTGCCAGCAGTTCCGGACTAGCGGGGGTAGATACGCAGTATTTT	CASSSGLAGVDTQYF
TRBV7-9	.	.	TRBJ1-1	TGTGCCAGCAGCTTAGAAGCAGGAACTGAAGCTTTCTTT	CASSLEAGTEAFF
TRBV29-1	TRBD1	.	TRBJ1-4	TGCAGCGTGGCTAGAAGGACAGGGGCAGATGAAAAACTGTTTTTT	CSVARRTGADEKLFF
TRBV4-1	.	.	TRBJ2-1	TGCGCCAGCAGCCGTCTGCCCCCGGCTGAGGCCTACAATGAGCAGTTCTTC	CASSRLPPAEAYNEQFF
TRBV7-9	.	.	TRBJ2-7	TGTGCCAGCAGCTTAGTGACGGAGTTCTACGAGCAGTACTTC	CASSLVTEFYEQYF
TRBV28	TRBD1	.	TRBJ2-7	TGTGCCAGCAGCATTCTAGGGGACAGGGGGTATTCCTACGAGCAGTACTTC	CASSILGDRGYSYEQYF
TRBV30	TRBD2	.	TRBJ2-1	TGTGCCTGGAGTCCCTCTTACGGGACTAGCGGGACCATACCGGTCTTC	CAWSPSYGTSGTIPVF
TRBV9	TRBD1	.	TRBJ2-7	TGTGCCAGCACCCGATCCCCCGACAGGGGCCACGAGCAGTACTTC	CASTRSPDRGHEQYF
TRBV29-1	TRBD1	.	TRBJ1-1	TGCAGCTCCCAGGGGGACAGGGGGCCTAGCACTGAAGCTTTCTTT	CSSQGDRGPSTEAFF
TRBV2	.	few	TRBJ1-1	TGTGCCAGCAGCCTGGCGGGGGAGCACACTGAAGCTTTCTTT	CASSLAGEHTEAFF
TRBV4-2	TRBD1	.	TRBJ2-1	TGTGCCAGCAGCCATACTTCCGGACAGGGGGCGTACAATGAGCAGTTCTTC	CASSHTSGQGAYNEQFF
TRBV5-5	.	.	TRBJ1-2	TGTGCCAGCAGCTCGCAGGGGTCGGCTAACTATGGCTACACCTTC	CASSSQGSANYGYTF
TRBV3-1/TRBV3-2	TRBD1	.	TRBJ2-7	TGTGCCAGCAGCCATTCGGGACAGGGCGAACAGTACTTC	CASSHSGQGEQYF
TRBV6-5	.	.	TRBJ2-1	TGTGCCAGCAGTCCCAGCGGCAATGAGCAGTTCTTC	CASSPSGNEQFF
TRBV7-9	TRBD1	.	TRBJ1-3	TGTGCCAGCAGCTCCCTACAGGGGGCTCCCTCTGGAAACACCATATATTTT	CASSSLQGAPSGNTIYF